The 17 T cell receptor beta chains given below trace back to one sample, sequenced in a study of T cell responses to AZD1222 COVID-19 vaccine. Repertoires were generated with immunoSEQ multiplex PCR, while TCRdb's copy carries only in-frame clones and drops some. The sample has some 140,000 clones, 93% seen once; the top ten hold around 3.3%. The sequences come from peripheral blood, collected on day 0 of AZD1222 vaccination. The receptors shown here come from an adult in good health.

The J gene is TRBJ2-5, the V gene TRBV7-3; possibly TRBD1 or TRBD2 for D (5 bases each). CDR3 length: 15 residues. Trimming removed 1 base at V and 7 bases at J, with 16 bases between. Looked up from germline, CDR1 is SGHTA and CDR2 is FQGTGA. CDR3 region: CASSLSPGAAGTQYF. The CDR3 DNA reads TGTGCCAGCAGCTTAAGTCCCGGGGCCGCCGGGACCCAGTACTTC. The full variable domain, its missing parts supplied by reference TRBV7-3 and TRBJ2-5, is GAGVSQTPSNKVTEKGKYVELRCDPISGHTALYWYRQSLGQGPEFLIYFQGTGAADDSGLPNDRFFAVRPEGSVSTLKIQRTERGDSAVYLCASSLSPGAAGTQYFGPGTRLLVL.

The chain recombines TRBV10-2 with TRBJ1-4; a possible D gene is TRBD1 (5 bases). Germline CDR1 reads WSHSY; CDR2 reads SAAADI. Trimming cost V 4 bases and J 7 bases, with 13 bases left between them. The CDR3 runs 14 residues. Here the CDR3 reads CASSGEGKREKLFF. The CDR3 DNA is TGCGCCAGCAGTGGAGAGGGGAAGCGTGAAAAACTGTTTTTT.

The rearrangement links TRBV5-1 to TRBJ1-1; D is uncertain. Deletions cut 0 bases from V and 1 base from J, with 10 bases between. Germline loops: CDR1 SGHRS, CDR2 YFSETQ. The CDR3 totals 15 residues. CDR3 DNA: TGCGCCAGCAGCTTGGGAAGTGTAGCGAACACTGAAGCTTTCTTT. The encoded protein is CASSLGSVANTEAFF.

This clone was seen a single time. The genes are TRBV20-1 and TRBJ1-1, with D uncertain. CDR3 length equals 11 residues. Germline V gene sequence: CDR1 DFQATT, CDR2 SNEGSKA (reference sequence). The V and J ends lost 4 bases and 1 base respectively, with 4 bases between them. The CDR3 sequence: CSATENTEAFF. CDR3 DNA sequence: TGCAGTGCTACAGAGAACACTGAAGCTTTCTTT.

The chain carries TRBV12-3 or TRBV12-4 and TRBJ1-1, with 8 nucleotides matching TRBD1. The CDR3 has 11 residues. V lost 5 bases, J lost 11 bases, and 4 bases stayed unmatched. The CDR3 protein is CASSPGQAAFF. The CDR3 DNA reads TGTGCCAGCAGTCCGGGACAGGCGGCTTTCTTT.

The rearrangement joins TRBV7-8 to TRBJ2-5; 10 nucleotides align to TRBD2. The V gene's germline CDR1 is SGHVS and CDR2 FQNEAQ. Trimming at V came to 0 bases and at J to 3 bases, leaving 1 base not matched to a gene. The CDR3 has 15 residues. The CDR3 region has the DNA TGTGCCAGCAGCTTAGCAGGACTAGCGGAAGAGACCCAGTACTTC. The encoded protein is CASSLAGLAEETQYF.

The chain employs TRBV7-8 and TRBJ2-7; D unclear. Trimming took off 1 base at V and 7 bases at J, with 8 bases between the two ends. This CDR3 comprises 12 residues. Germline-derived CDR1 and CDR2 are SGHVS and FQNEAQ. CDR3 sequence: CASSLGVGEQYF. In nucleotides, the CDR3 is TGTGCCAGCAGCTTAGGGGTGGGGGAGCAGTACTTC.

The V gene is TRBV19, the J gene TRBJ1-5; 9 positions agree with TRBD1. The germline CDR1 and CDR2 sequences are LNHDA and SQIVND (reference sequence). V shed 3 bases and J 6 bases; nucleotides not matched to a gene: 6. The CDR3 sequence is 15 residues long. DNA of the CDR3: TGTGCCAGTAGTATGGCGGACAGGGGCGGTCAGCCCCAGCATTTT. Translation: CASSMADRGGQPQHF.

This chain joins TRBV19 and TRBJ2-5; TRBD2 matches 13 bases. The CDR3 consists of 16 residues. The V gene end was trimmed by 4 bases and the J gene end by 2 bases; junction bases not matched to a gene: 4. Germline lookup yields CDR1 LNHDA and CDR2 SQIVND (reference sequence). The CDR3 is CASSTSGLAGQETQYF. CDR3 DNA sequence: TGTGCCAGTAGTACCTCGGGACTAGCGGGACAAGAGACCCAGTACTTC.

The chain uses TRBV27 and TRBJ1-2; TRBD1 agrees at 8 bases. Per the germline V gene, CDR1 is MNHEY and CDR2 is SMNVEV (reference sequence). Trimming removed 2 bases from V and 4 bases from J; junction bases left unmatched: 12. CDR3 length equals 17 residues. In nucleotides, the CDR3 is TGTGCCAGCAGTTTAACCGGGACAGGCGTTACTTTCTATGGCTACACCTTC. Translating it yields CASSLTGTGVTFYGYTF.

This clone was counted between two and nine times. The chain carries TRBV27 and TRBJ2-7; 7 bases fit TRBD2. This CDR3 region has 11 residues. V lost 7 bases and J lost 7; bases outside the gene matches: 4. Germline CDR1 MNHEY, CDR2 SMNVEV (reference sequence). CDR3 nucleotides: TGTGCCAGCATGTCCGGGGGGGAGCAGTACTTC. Residues: CASMSGGEQYF.

V is TRBV9 and J is TRBJ2-5; D remains ambiguous. This CDR3 has 13 residues. Germline CDR1 reads SGDLS; CDR2 reads YYNGEE. V was shortened by 3 bases and J by 4 bases, with 10 bases between the two germline ends. CDR3: CASSATLGETQYF. For the CDR3, the DNA is TGTGCCAGCAGCGCGACTCTGGGAGAGACCCAGTACTTC.

This sequence joins TRBV7-2 and TRBJ2-5, with D perhaps matching TRBD2 (5 bases). Looked up from germline, CDR1 is SGHTA and CDR2 is FQGNSA. The CDR3 totals 19 residues. V dropped 2 bases and J dropped 1 base, with 23 bases sitting between them. The CDR3: CASSLLGGSGVRRQETQYF. CDR3 coding DNA: TGTGCCAGCAGCTTACTAGGTGGGAGTGGCGTGAGACGCCAAGAGACCCAGTACTTC.

The chain carries TRBV7-3 and TRBJ2-2; the D gene is possibly TRBD2 (7 bases). The V end lost 1 base, the J end lost 6 bases, and 15 bases lay between the germline ends. The CDR3 totals 16 residues. CDR1 is SGHTA, CDR2 FQGTGA, per germline. CDR3 DNA sequence: TGTGCCAGCAGCTTAAATCGCGGGGGCGCCTCCGGGGAGCTGTTTTTT. Protein product: CASSLNRGGASGELFF.

This chain joins TRBV9 and TRBJ1-2; 7 nucleotides line up with TRBD1. The CDR3 loop spans 15 amino acids. The junction had 6 bases not matched to a gene; V was cut back by 4 bases and J by 0 bases. CDR1 and CDR2 (germline): SGDLS, YYNGEE. The CDR3 reads CASSTRTGSNYGYTF. CDR3 nucleotide sequence: TGTGCCAGCAGCACAAGGACAGGTTCTAACTATGGCTACACCTTC.

Here the CDR3 reads CASSLFAGRNTEAFF. In DNA form, the CDR3 reads TGTGCCAGCAGCTTATTTGCAGGGAGGAACACTGAAGCTTTCTTT. The genes are TRBV7-9 and TRBJ1-1, with D perhaps TRBD1 (5 bases). CDR1 is SEHNR, CDR2 FQNEAQ, per germline (reference sequence). The CDR3 consists of 15 residues. V dropped 2 bases and J dropped 1 base, with 11 bases sitting between them.

This clone was seen a single time. J is TRBJ2-7 and V is TRBV5-4, with D maybe TRBD2 (6 bases). V gave up 2 bases and J gave up 0 bases, with 15 bases separating them. This CDR3 region has 16 residues. The germline V gene has CDR1 SGHNT and CDR2 YYREEE (reference sequence). This CDR3 reads CASSFVGQRASYEQYF. The CDR3 DNA is TGTGCCAGCAGCTTTGTAGGCCAGCGGGCCTCCTACGAGCAGTACTTC.